The clone carrying this T cell receptor (beta chain) was seen more than once but under ten times. The assay was immunoSEQ multiplex PCR, and TCRdb's table has in-frame clones only and misses some. The sample includes about 87,000 clones, about 94% seen only once; the top ten take about 1.4%. The data are from a study of T cell changes during pregnancy in multiple sclerosis. V shed 0 bases, J shed 4 bases, and the junction held 4 bases outside the gene matches. CDR1 and CDR2 (germline): MGHRA, YSYEKL. The CDR3 spans 16 residues. The clonotype comes from a female donor in good health, enrolled as a control in a pregnancy study. The rearrangement joins TRBV4-1 to TRBJ1-5, with 9 bases lining up with TRBD1. The sequenced sample was peripheral blood, obtained in the third trimester of pregnancy. CDR3 region: CASSQDPGQGNQPQHF. DNA for the CDR3: TGCGCCAGCAGCCAAGATCCAGGACAGGGGAATCAGCCCCAGCATTTT.